This T cell receptor (beta chain) was recovered during a study of control samples from healthy donors and cancer patients (dated by TCRdb to the early 2020s). Concerning this clone: Its antigen is still unknown. Nothing much larger sits one base from this clone, and base qualities are not available.

Libraries were prepared through the immunoSEQ multiplex PCR assay. This immuneACCESS table, as held by TCRdb, lists in-frame sequences with V and J called but not all clones. Of the missing ones, under half trace to an unresolved V gene in checked studies; the others have no known cause. The sample table holds approximately 97,000 clones, of which about 90% were seen once. Over 2% of the sample is in the top ten clones. V loses 3 bases, J loses 7 bases, and the germline ends lie 18 bases apart. The CDR3 holds 15 amino acids from the cysteine to the phenylalanine. Solely the CDR3 DNA is kept, with 45 bases framed from the first base. The germline V gene supplies CDR1 MRHNA and CDR2 SNTAGT.

The origin of this receptor is a woman under 30 in good health. Specimen: blood. This sequence uses TRBV6-4 and TRBJ1-1, and possibly TRBD1, on 6 matching bases. Here the CDR3 is given as CASSDRPGDHNEAFF. The nucleotides read TGTGCCAGCAGTGATAGACCAGGGGATCACAATGAAGCTTTCTTT.